This T cell receptor (beta chain) was recorded in a study of cytomegalovirus exposure and HLA in healthy donors. On the study more broadly: From HLA-typed donors, an early data release held approximately 85 million unique TCRs. Overall study findings and caveats: The authors judged a highly shared variant cluster likely a sequencing artifact.

The study ran its PCR with 60 Vbeta and 13 Jbeta primers. Here immunoSEQ multiplex PCR was the method, and the copy in TCRdb shows in-frame clones only, minus some. The sample records about 120,000 clones, roughly 80% being singletons. The sample holds a few counts of this clone. Its specificity is unknown. V lost 5 bases to trimming and J lost 3 bases; unmatched junction nucleotides: 3. CDR3 length: 15 amino acids. From germline, CDR1 is MNHEY and CDR2 SVGAGI. The sequence came from a man aged 25-45 years in good health and CMV-seropositive. Source material: PBMCs. The chain combines TRBV6-5 with TRBJ2-1, with 11 nucleotides matching TRBD2. Here the CDR3 reads CASSVTSGIYNEQFF. The CDR3 coding sequence is TGTGCCAGCAGTGTGACTAGCGGGATCTACAATGAGCAGTTCTTC.